This T cell receptor (beta chain) derives from a study of T-cell memory formation after mild COVID-19. Study summary: TCR clusters were mostly confined to one donor each.

The sample holds a few counts of this clonotype. The antigen is unknown. Amplification by 5'RACE using constant-segment primers produced TCR alpha and TCR beta cDNA libraries that carried sample barcodes and UMIs. TCRdb reprocessed the 5' RACE reads with MiXCR, giving one entry per CDR3 protein. The sample has more than 110,000 distinct CDR3 sequences; 13% to 15% are singletons. Study-level results: Second-wave clones with a day 37 peak had unconfirmed SARS-CoV-2 specificity. CD4+ contracting clones lay mainly in CM and EM, CD8+ ones in EMRA.

The CDR3 length is 16 residues. Trimming removed 4 bases from V and 4 bases from J; junction bases left unmatched: 7. CDR1 and CDR2 from the germline V gene are MGHRA and YSYEKL. The sequenced sample consisted of PBMCs or a T cell subset sorted from them (not recorded which). The chain joins TRBV4-1 to TRBJ2-2, with 9 bases lining up with TRBD2. This receptor was identified in an adult woman who had mild COVID-19 (a few samples of this study predate the infection). Cell type and time point are not known. The CDR3, as DNA: TGCGCCAGCAGCCGCGTCGTGACTAGCGGCACCGGGGAGCTGTTTTTT. It encodes CASSRVVTSGTGELFF.